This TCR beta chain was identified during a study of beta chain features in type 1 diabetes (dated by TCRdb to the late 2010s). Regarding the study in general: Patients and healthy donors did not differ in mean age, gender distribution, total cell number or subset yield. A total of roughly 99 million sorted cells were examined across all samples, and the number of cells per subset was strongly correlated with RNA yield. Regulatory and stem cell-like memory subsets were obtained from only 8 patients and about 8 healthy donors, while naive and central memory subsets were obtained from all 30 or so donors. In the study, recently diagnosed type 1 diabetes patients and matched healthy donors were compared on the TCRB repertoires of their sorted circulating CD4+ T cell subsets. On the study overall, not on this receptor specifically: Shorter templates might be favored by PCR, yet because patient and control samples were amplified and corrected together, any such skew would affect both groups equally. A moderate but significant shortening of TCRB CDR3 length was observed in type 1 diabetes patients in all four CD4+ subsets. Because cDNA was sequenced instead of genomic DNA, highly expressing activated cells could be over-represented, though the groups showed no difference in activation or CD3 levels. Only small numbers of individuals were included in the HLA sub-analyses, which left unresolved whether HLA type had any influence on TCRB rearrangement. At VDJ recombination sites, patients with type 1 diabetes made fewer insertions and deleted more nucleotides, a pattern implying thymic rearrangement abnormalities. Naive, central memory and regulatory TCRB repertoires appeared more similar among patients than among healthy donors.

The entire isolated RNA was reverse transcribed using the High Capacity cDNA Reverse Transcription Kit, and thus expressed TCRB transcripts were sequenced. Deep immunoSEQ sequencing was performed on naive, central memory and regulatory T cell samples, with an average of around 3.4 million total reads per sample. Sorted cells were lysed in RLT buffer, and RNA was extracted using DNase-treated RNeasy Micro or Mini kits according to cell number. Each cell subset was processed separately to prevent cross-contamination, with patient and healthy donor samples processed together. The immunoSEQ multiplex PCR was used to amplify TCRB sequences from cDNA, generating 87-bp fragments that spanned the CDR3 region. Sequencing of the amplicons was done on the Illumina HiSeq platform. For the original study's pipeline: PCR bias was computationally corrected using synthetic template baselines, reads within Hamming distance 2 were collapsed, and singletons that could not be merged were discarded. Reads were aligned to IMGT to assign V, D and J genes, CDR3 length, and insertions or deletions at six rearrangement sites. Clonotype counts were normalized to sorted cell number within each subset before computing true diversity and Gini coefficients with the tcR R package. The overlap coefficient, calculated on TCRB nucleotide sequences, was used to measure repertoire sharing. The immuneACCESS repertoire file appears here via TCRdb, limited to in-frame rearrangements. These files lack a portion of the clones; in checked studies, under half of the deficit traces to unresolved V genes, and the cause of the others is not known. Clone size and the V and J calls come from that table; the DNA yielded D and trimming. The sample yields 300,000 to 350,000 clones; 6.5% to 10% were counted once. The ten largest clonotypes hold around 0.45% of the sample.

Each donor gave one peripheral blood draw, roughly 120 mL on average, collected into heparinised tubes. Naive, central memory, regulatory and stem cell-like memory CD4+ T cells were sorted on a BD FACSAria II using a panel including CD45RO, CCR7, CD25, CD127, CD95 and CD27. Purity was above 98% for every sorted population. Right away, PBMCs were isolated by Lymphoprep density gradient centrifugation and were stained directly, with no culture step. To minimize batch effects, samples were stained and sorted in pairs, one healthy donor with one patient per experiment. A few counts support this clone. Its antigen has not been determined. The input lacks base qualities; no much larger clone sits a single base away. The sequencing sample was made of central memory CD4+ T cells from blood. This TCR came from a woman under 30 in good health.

The CDR3 reads CASSVGQGGLAGELFF. At the DNA level, the sequence is TGTGCCAGCAGCGTGGGACAGGGAGGTTTAGCCGGGGAGCTGTTTTTT. The chain was built from TRBV9 and TRBJ2-2, with 9 central nucleotides matching TRBD1. Trimming accounts for 2 bases at V and 6 bases at J, while the number of junction bases matched to no gene is 8. The CDR3 spans 16 residues, from the cysteine through the phenylalanine. Only CDR3 DNA is held: 48 bases, read in frame from base 1. CDR1 and CDR2 (SGDLS, YYNGEE) derive from the germline V gene.